Below are 21 T cell receptor beta chains sequenced from a single sample in a study of blood T cell repertoires in COVID-19. The repertoire was sequenced with immunoSEQ multiplex PCR; TCRdb's copy has only in-frame clones and lacks some. The sample has 380,000 or so clones; 88% are singletons. Input material: PBMCs or T cells enriched from blood (not recorded which). The receptor source for this set is a woman in her thirties or forties with acute COVID-19.

The rearrangement uses TRBV4-2 and TRBJ2-1, with TRBD1 matching 8 bases. CDR1 is LGHNA and CDR2 is YNFKEQ in the germline V gene. CDR3 length: 16 amino acids. J lost 8 bases, V lost 2 bases, and 11 bases had no gene match. The CDR3 protein is CASSQPRTGILDEQFF. The CDR3 DNA sequence: TGTGCCAGCAGCCAACCCAGGACAGGGATTTTAGATGAGCAGTTCTTC.

The genes are TRBV7-9 and TRBJ2-1; the D is unclear. The CDR3 totals 10 residues. Germline V lookup: CDR1 SEHNR, CDR2 FQNEAQ (reference sequence). Trimming removed 10 bases at V and 8 bases at J, with 9 bases between. CDR3 DNA: TGTGCCACCGGAGTCCATGAGCAGTTCTTC. Its protein product is CATGVHEQFF.

The chain has TRBV5-6 and TRBJ2-1, with 8 bases matching TRBD2. With 2 bases clipped from V and 8 bases from J, the junction kept 6 bases outside the gene matches. The CDR3 has 14 amino acids. CDR1 and CDR2 (germline): SGHDT, YYEEEE. In DNA form, the CDR3 reads TGTGCCAGCAGCTTTACCGGGACTAGGGATGAGCAGTTCTTC. Protein sequence: CASSFTGTRDEQFF.

The chain carries TRBV29-1 and TRBJ1-1, with no clear D. This CDR3 contains 14 residues. Germline V CDR1 and CDR2: SQVTM, ANQGSEA. V lost 6 bases to trimming and J lost 4 bases, with 18 bases between them. The CDR3 DNA follows: TGCAGCGTCCCGGGATGGGTAGGAGGCACTGAAGCTTTCTTT. This codes for CSVPGWVGGTEAFF.

The V and J genes are TRBV7-9 and TRBJ1-4; D perhaps matches TRBD1 (6 bases). CDR3 length: 17 residues. V lost 4 bases, J lost 0 bases, and 15 bases lay in between. Germline loops: CDR1 SEHNR, CDR2 FQNEAQ (reference sequence). Here the CDR3 reads CASSYTTTGTTNEKLFF. The DNA of the CDR3 is TGTGCCAGCAGCTATACTACTACAGGGACAACTAATGAAAAACTGTTTTTT.

The chain carries TRBV4-1 and TRBJ2-3; TRBD1 matches at 9 bases. V dropped 5 bases and J dropped 4; count of bases not matched to a gene: 7. This CDR3 has 15 amino acids. Germline CDR1 and CDR2: MGHRA and YSYEKL. The CDR3 spells CASSKGQGYADTQYF. CDR3 bases: TGCGCCAGCAGCAAGGGACAGGGCTATGCAGATACGCAGTATTTT.

The chain couples TRBV30 to TRBJ2-3, with D tentatively TRBD1 (8 bases). The CDR3 contains 16 residues. Trimming left V 3 bases short and J 1 base short, with 17 bases between. The germline gives CDR1 GTSNPN, CDR2 SVGIG (reference sequence). This CDR3 reads CAWSSGQGGGTDTQYF. The CDR3, as DNA: TGTGCCTGGAGCTCTGGACAGGGAGGGGGCACAGATACGCAGTATTTT.

In its sample, this clone was seen a few times. The gene calls are TRBV4-1 and TRBJ2-2, with 8 positions matching TRBD1. This CDR3 is built from 14 residues. Trimming cost V 6 bases and J 4 bases; bases outside gene matches: 4. Germline V gene data show CDR1 as MGHRA and CDR2 as YSYEKL. Written as DNA, the CDR3 is TGCGCCAGCAGACCAACAGGGGGCACCGGGGAGCTGTTTTTT. It encodes CASRPTGGTGELFF.

V usage is TRBV18 and J usage is TRBJ2-1; D possibly corresponds to TRBD2 (6 bases). CDR3 size: 15 residues. Trimming cost V 2 bases and J 8 bases, with 16 bases left between them. Germline CDR1 and CDR2: KGHSH and LQKENI. The CDR3, as DNA: TGTGCCAGCTCACCAGGAGGGAGCGGTTTGGATGAGCAGTTCTTC. Amino acids: CASSPGGSGLDEQFF.

The count of this clone is one. The chain is built from TRBV21-1 and TRBJ1-2; the tabulated D call, TRBD1, remains unverified against the DNA. TRBV21-1 is a pseudogene segment. CDR3 size: 9 residues. The CDR3 DNA reads TGTGCCAGCAACAATGGGACAGTCTTC. It translates to CASNNGTVF.

This chain connects TRBV2 to TRBJ1-6, with TRBD1 matching 9 bases. The CDR3 loop spans 13 amino acids. J gave up 5 bases and V 10 bases, and 3 bases lay outside the gene matches. The V gene's germline CDR1 is SNHLY and CDR2 FYNNEI. CDR3 in amino acids: CATGTGNNSPLHF. The CDR3 coding sequence is TGTGCCACTGGGACAGGGAATAATTCACCCCTCCACTTT.

The genes are TRBV9 and TRBJ1-6; the match to TRBD1 covers 10 bases. V was pared by 0 bases and J by 7 bases, with 4 bases of the junction left unmatched. The CDR3 loop spans 16 amino acids. The germline V gene encodes CDR1 SGDLS and CDR2 YYNGEE. CDR3 region: CASSVDGTGDNSPLHF. CDR3 in DNA: TGTGCCAGCAGCGTAGACGGGACAGGGGACAATTCACCCCTCCACTTT.

The genes are TRBV7-8 and TRBJ2-3; maybe TRBD2 (6 bases). Germline-derived CDR1 and CDR2 are SGHVS and FQNEAQ. The CDR3 consists of 16 residues. V was clipped by 1 base and J by 2 bases, with 13 bases between them. CDR3 sequence reads: CASSLVTSNPTDTQYF. The CDR3 bases are TGTGCCAGCAGCTTAGTCACTAGCAACCCCACAGATACGCAGTATTTT.

The chain couples TRBV5-1 to TRBJ1-1; D gene unclear. Germline V gene lookup returns CDR1 SGHRS and CDR2 YFSETQ. V lost 7 bases and J 1 base, leaving 11 bases between the germline ends. The CDR3 spans 13 residues. The CDR3 DNA sequence: TGCGCCAGCGGGGAGAATGGGAACACTGAAGCTTTCTTT. The encoded protein is CASGENGNTEAFF.

The chain couples TRBV4-1 to TRBJ2-3; 14 bases agree with TRBD2. Trimming removed 3 bases from V and 3 bases from J; junction bases left unmatched: 5. From germline, CDR1 is MGHRA and CDR2 YSYEKL. The CDR3 is 17 amino acids. The CDR3 sequence: CASSQTSGGAGTDTQYF. CDR3 bases: TGCGCCAGCAGCCAGACTAGCGGGGGGGCCGGTACAGATACGCAGTATTTT.

The gene calls are TRBV29-1 and TRBJ2-1; 12 bases fit TRBD1. The CDR3 has 13 residues. Germline-derived CDR1 and CDR2 are SQVTM and ANQGSEA. V dropped 6 bases and J dropped 6; count of bases not matched to a gene: 3. CDR3 sequence reads: CSVRDRGLNEQFF. CDR3 bases: TGCAGCGTGCGGGACAGGGGGCTCAATGAGCAGTTCTTC.

This clone was observed a single time. The chain combines TRBV30 with TRBJ2-3, with 16 positions matching TRBD2. Germline CDR1 is GTSNPN and CDR2 is SVGIG (reference sequence). The CDR3 has 16 residues. J was trimmed by 5 bases and V by 1 base; bases with no gene match: 3. The CDR3 here is CAWSEGLAGGLDTQYF. CDR3 coding DNA: TGTGCCTGGAGTGAGGGACTAGCGGGGGGGCTAGATACGCAGTATTTT.

The chain is built from TRBV5-1 and TRBJ2-3; 7 bases are shared with TRBD1. Germline CDR1 reads SGHRS; CDR2 reads YFSETQ. V lost 5 bases, J lost 6 bases, and 6 bases stayed unmatched. The CDR3 consists of 13 residues. CDR3 amino acids: CASRETGADTQYF. CDR3 nucleotides: TGCGCCAGCAGGGAAACAGGGGCGGATACGCAGTATTTT.

V is TRBV18 and J is TRBJ2-1; D might be TRBD1 (6 bases). Deletions cut 3 bases from V and 8 bases from J, with 17 bases between. The CDR3 sequence is 15 residues long. Germline CDR1 reads KGHSH; CDR2 reads LQKENI. The CDR3 nucleotides are TGTGCCAGCTCACCTTCACAGGGTAGGCCCGATGAGCAGTTCTTC. It yields the protein CASSPSQGRPDEQFF.

The rearrangement uses TRBV5-4 and TRBJ2-7; the D is unclear. V was shortened by 4 bases and J by 4 bases, with 12 bases between the two germline ends. CDR3 length: 13 residues. Per the germline V gene, CDR1 is SGHNT and CDR2 is YYREEE (reference sequence). DNA for the CDR3: TGTGCCAGCAGCCCAAATGGCGGATACGAGCAGTACTTC. Translation gives CASSPNGGYEQYF.

This chain links TRBV19 with TRBJ2-2; D might be TRBD2 (5 bases). CDR3 length: 16 amino acids. The V gene's germline CDR1 is LNHDA and CDR2 SQIVND (reference sequence). V lost 10 bases and J lost 0, with 18 bases in between. The chain's CDR3 is CATRGRTGANTGELFF. DNA for the CDR3: TGTGCCACCCGAGGGCGGACTGGCGCGAACACCGGGGAGCTGTTTTTT.